These 13 T cell receptor beta chains share one sample of origin, sequenced in a study of shared clonotypes between healthy human individuals. Repertoires were generated with immunoSEQ multiplex PCR, while TCRdb's copy carries only in-frame clones and drops some. This table has more than 2 million clones, about 94% appearing once. The naive CD8 fraction comprised CD45RO-negative cells positively selected for CCR7 and excluded terminally differentiated effector memory CD45RA+ cells. The specimen sequenced was naive CD8+ T cells from PBMCs. The receptors come from a man between 18 and 35 years old in good health. Some clones in this sample may be carry-over from other donors' samples.

The chain joins TRBV2 to TRBJ2-1; 10 bases align to TRBD2. This CDR3 contains 17 residues. The junction had 13 bases not matched to a gene; V was cut back by 8 bases and J by 3 bases. Germline V lookup: CDR1 SNHLY, CDR2 FYNNEI. CDR3 nucleotides: TGTGCCAGCGGAGTAACAAGGACTAGCGGAGTCTACAATGAGCAGTTCTTC. Protein sequence: CASGVTRTSGVYNEQFF.

The rearrangement joins TRBV4-1 to TRBJ2-1; the D is unclear. This CDR3 has 14 residues. Trimming removed 0 bases at V and 4 bases at J, with 7 bases between. Per the germline V gene, CDR1 is MGHRA and CDR2 is YSYEKL. The DNA for the CDR3 is TGCGCCAGCAGCCAAGAGTCAGGATACAATGAGCAGTTCTTC. Translation gives CASSQESGYNEQFF.

The V gene is TRBV6-1, the J gene TRBJ2-7, with D perhaps matching TRBD1 (6 bases). The CDR3 loop spans 14 amino acids. Trimming took 7 bases from V and 3 from J, leaving 16 bases between them. Germline V gene lookup returns CDR1 MNHNS and CDR2 SASEGT. The CDR3 spells CASKSRGYVYEQYF. The CDR3 nucleotides read TGTGCCAGCAAGAGCAGGGGCTATGTCTACGAGCAGTACTTC.

The gene calls are TRBV2 and TRBJ1-4; D remains ambiguous. The CDR3 runs 15 residues. From germline, CDR1 is SNHLY and CDR2 FYNNEI. The V end was cut by 3 bases, the J end by 7 bases, with 15 bases between. The CDR3 DNA sequence: TGTGCCAGCAGTGACCAGCGGACCCCGACTGAAAAACTGTTTTTT. Protein: CASSDQRTPTEKLFF.

The V and J genes are TRBV19 and TRBJ1-1, with D unclear. The germline CDR1 and CDR2 sequences are LNHDA and SQIVND (reference sequence). V shed 7 bases and J shed 1 base, with 10 bases lying between them. This CDR3 spans 13 amino acids. The CDR3 spells CASTKTANTEAFF. The DNA for the CDR3 is TGTGCCAGTACTAAGACGGCGAACACTGAAGCTTTCTTT.

The chain uses TRBV10-2 and TRBJ2-1; perhaps TRBD1 as D (5 bases). CDR1 WSHSY and CDR2 SAAADI come from the germline V gene. The germline V and J ends were trimmed by 5 bases and 7 bases, with 6 bases remaining between them. The CDR3 covers 11 residues. For the CDR3, the DNA is TGCGCCAGCAGTCCAGGGAATGAGCAGTTCTTC. Its protein is CASSPGNEQFF.

The chain links TRBV11-2 to TRBJ1-1, with 7 bases lining up with TRBD1. Trimming at V came to 4 bases and at J to 1 base, leaving 6 bases not matched to a gene. The CDR3 has 15 residues. Germline CDR1 SGHAT, CDR2 FQNNGV. The chain's CDR3 is CASSSLTGRNTEAFF. Written as DNA, the CDR3 is TGTGCCAGCAGCTCCCTGACAGGGAGGAACACTGAAGCTTTCTTT. Full variable domain (rest looked up from reference TRBV11-2 and TRBJ1-1): EAGVAQSPRYKIIEKRQSVAFWCNPISGHATLYWYQQILGQGPKLLIQFQNNGVVDDSQLPKDRFSAERLKGVDSTLKIQPAKLEDSAVYLCASSSLTGRNTEAFFGQGTRLTVV.

The chain couples TRBV4-2 to TRBJ2-3; D is possibly TRBD2 (6 bases). The CDR3 covers 14 residues. V was clipped by 5 bases and J by 0 bases, with 9 bases between them. Germline V CDR1 and CDR2: LGHNA, YNFKEQ. The CDR3 DNA reads TGTGCCAGCAGCGAGGCGGGAAGCACAGATACGCAGTATTTT. Translating gives CASSEAGSTDTQYF.

The chain employs TRBV5-6 and TRBJ1-3; D remains unclear. CDR3 length equals 14 residues. The germline V gene encodes CDR1 SGHDT and CDR2 YYEEEE. The V and J ends lost 3 bases and 4 bases respectively, with 11 bases between them. The CDR3 nucleotides read TGTGCCAGCAGCTGGCGTAATCCCGGAAACACCATATATTTT. This gives the protein CASSWRNPGNTIYF.

J is TRBJ2-7 and V is TRBV11-2, with TRBD1 matching 9 bases. Germline CDR1 reads SGHAT; CDR2 reads FQNNGV. The CDR3 extends over 15 amino acids. After removal of 5 bases from V and 3 bases from J, the junction contained 8 bases not matched to a gene. CDR3 nucleotides: TGTGCCAGCAGCCCGGGACAGGGAACAAACTACGAGCAGTACTTC. Amino acids: CASSPGQGTNYEQYF. The full variable domain, rest sourced from reference TRBV11-2 and TRBJ2-7, is EAGVAQSPRYKIIEKRQSVAFWCNPISGHATLYWYQQILGQGPKLLIQFQNNGVVDDSQLPKDRFSAERLKGVDSTLKIQPAKLEDSAVYLCASSPGQGTNYEQYFGPGTRLTVT.

This chain's CDR3 is CASSLARRDGNIQYF. CDR3 DNA sequence: TGTGCCAGCAGCTTAGCGCGTAGGGATGGAAACATTCAGTACTTC. This sequence joins TRBV11-1 and TRBJ2-4; D not certain. Germline loops: CDR1 SGHAT, CDR2 FQDESV (reference sequence). Trimming took 0 bases from V and 6 from J, leaving 12 bases between them. This CDR3 contains 15 residues.

The CDR3 DNA reads TGTGCCAGCAGCTTACCTGACTTATCCTACGAGCAGTACTTC. This codes for CASSLPDLSYEQYF. The J gene is TRBJ2-7, the V gene TRBV13; D call uncertain. CDR1 is PRHDT, CDR2 FYEKMQ, per germline (reference sequence). Deletions cut 2 bases from V and 1 base from J, with 9 bases between. The CDR3 spans 14 residues.

The gene calls are TRBV19 and TRBJ2-1; D remains ambiguous. Looked up from germline, CDR1 is LNHDA and CDR2 is SQIVND (reference sequence). The V and J ends lost 3 bases and 4 bases respectively, with 13 bases between them. The CDR3 has 15 residues. DNA for the CDR3: TGTGCCAGTAGTATCGTTCACAGTATATACAATGAGCAGTTCTTC. It specifies CASSIVHSIYNEQFF.